This T cell receptor (beta chain) comes out of a study of T cell repertoires in cytomegalovirus infection. Overall study: It was recently identified HLA-C-restricted and well-studied HLA-B-restricted CMV epitopes that the study used. Evidence of both CMV infection and a matching HLA type came from public TCR beta signatures. Overall study results and limits: Pooled public TCR beta family frequency picked out CMV carriers with the relevant HLA. HLA-C-restricted CMV clonotypes gave the most frequent clonotype in two of eight donors.

This clonotype was counted ten times or more. Its antigen remains unknown. TCRdb re-analysed the reads in MiXCR, keeping a single row per CDR3 protein. The data show about half a million distinct CDR3 sequences, with roughly a third seen just once and 17% held by the top ten. Here the sequenced sample was cultured PBMCs, taken from culture after CMV antigen stimulation. The source is a human donor in good health (CMV status not recorded). Some clones in this sample may be carry-over from other donors' samples.

The CDR3 coding sequence is TGTGCCAGCAGCTTAAGGGCGCGGGGGGGTCAAGAGACCCAGTACTTC. This sequence encodes CASSLRARGGQETQYF. J is TRBJ2-5 and V is TRBV7-2, with TRBD2 matching 9 bases. After removal of 2 bases from V and 2 bases from J, the junction contained 6 bases not matched to a gene. The CDR3 sequence is 16 residues long. The germline V gene has CDR1 SGHTA and CDR2 FQGNSA.